The entry below gives a single TCR beta chain sequence along with its context. The target antigen is unknown. It was healthy bone marrow donors who served as donors. These data are taken from a study of cytomegalovirus exposure and HLA in healthy donors. Study in general: There were over 350 genotyped donors. Of these, roughly 86% fell in the genetic ancestry cluster associated with self-reported Caucasian donors.

V was pared by 0 bases and J by 7 bases, with 7 bases of the junction left unmatched. Germline V CDR1 and CDR2: SNHLY, FYNNEI. This CDR3 has 16 residues. Vbeta (60) and Jbeta (13) primers were used in the PCR. Here immunoSEQ multiplex PCR was the method, and the copy in TCRdb shows in-frame clones only, minus some. Found here are about 140,000 clones, 82% of them singletons; the top ten hold approximately 2.4%. Study results and limitations: According to an earlier analysis, most TCR beta V segments yielded productive rearrangements about 87% or about 30% of the time.

The chain has TRBV2 and TRBJ2-4; 9 bases match TRBD1. This receptor was obtained from a male donor in good health and CMV-seronegative. The sequencing input was PBMCs. Written as DNA, the CDR3 is TGTGCCAGCAGTGAAGCGGGACAGGGATTGTTGAACATTCAGTACTTC. Translated, it gives CASSEAGQGLLNIQYF.